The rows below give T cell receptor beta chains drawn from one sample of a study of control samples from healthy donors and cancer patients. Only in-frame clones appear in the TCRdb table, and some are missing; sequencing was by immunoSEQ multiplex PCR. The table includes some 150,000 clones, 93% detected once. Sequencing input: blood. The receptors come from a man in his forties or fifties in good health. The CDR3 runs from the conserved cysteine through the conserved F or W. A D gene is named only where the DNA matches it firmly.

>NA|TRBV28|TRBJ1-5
CASSPGDRNQPQHF
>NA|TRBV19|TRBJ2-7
CASSIRLGADEQYF
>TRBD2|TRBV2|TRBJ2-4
CASSGLAGEGKNIQYF
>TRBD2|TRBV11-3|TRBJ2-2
CASSSRTSPGELFF
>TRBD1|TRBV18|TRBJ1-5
CASSPQGQGASGNQPQHF
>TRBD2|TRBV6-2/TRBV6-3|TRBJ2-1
CASSQQGLAGREQFF
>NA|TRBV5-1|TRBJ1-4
CASREGQPNRGEKLFF
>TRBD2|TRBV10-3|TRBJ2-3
CAISDSPGLAGSTDTQYF
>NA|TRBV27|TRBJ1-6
CASSLVSYNSPLHF
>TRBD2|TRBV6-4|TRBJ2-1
CASTPEGGSSYNEQFF
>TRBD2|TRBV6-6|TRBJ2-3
CASSYSGGGGDTQYF
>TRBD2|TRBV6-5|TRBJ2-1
CASSYAGLAGVNEQFF
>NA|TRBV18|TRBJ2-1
CASSPGAHNEQFF
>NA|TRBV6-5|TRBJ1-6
CASSFETPYNSPLHF
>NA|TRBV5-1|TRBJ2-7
CASNLNDHEQYF
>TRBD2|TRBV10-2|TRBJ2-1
CASGLAGGIGEQFF
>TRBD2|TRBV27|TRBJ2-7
CASSSRGTSGASSYEQYF
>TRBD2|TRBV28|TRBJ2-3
CAIPGLAGEDTQYF
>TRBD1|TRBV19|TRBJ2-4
CASSEGTGGAKNIQYF
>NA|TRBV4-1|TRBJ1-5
CASSRYSRGNQPQHF
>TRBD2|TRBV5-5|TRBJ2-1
CASSRSLADYNEQFF
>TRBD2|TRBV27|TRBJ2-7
CASRGLAGGSSYEQYF
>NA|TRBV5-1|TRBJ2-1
CASSLAGPQNEQFF
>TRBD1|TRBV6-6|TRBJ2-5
CASSYPGQGYQETQYF
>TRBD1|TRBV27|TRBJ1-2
CASSGYRGRNYGYTF
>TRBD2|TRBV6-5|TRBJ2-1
CASSFRVAGVNEQFF
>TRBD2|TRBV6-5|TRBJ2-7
CASRGREGLGHEQYF
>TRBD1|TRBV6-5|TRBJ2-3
CASILGDRFTDTQYF
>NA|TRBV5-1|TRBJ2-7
CASSLAGAGTNYPYEQYF
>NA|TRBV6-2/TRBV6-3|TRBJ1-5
CASSLRDRKDSNQPQHF
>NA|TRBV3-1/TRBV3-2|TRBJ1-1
CASSQVGGLVTEAFF
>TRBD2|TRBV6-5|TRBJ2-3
CASSYSGGGTQYF
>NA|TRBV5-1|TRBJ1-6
CASSLSNSPLHF
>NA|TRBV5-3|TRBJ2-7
CARSLELAPFRYEQYF
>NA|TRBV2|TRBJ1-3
CASSEADRSSGNTIYF
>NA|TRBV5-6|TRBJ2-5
CASSSLGHRVQETQYF
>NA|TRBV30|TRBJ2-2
CAWILGTSAAGELFF
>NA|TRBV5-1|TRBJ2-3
CASSLGQETDTQYF
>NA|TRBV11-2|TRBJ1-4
CASSFGRDGTNEKLFF
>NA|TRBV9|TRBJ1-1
CASSVGASEAFF
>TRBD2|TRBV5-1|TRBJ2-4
CASSLEREGRRVDIQYF
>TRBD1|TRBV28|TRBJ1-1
CASAPGQMNTEAFF
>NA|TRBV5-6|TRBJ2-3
CASSSLGSYGTDTQYF